The 14 T cell receptor beta chains below come from one sample, sequenced in a study of cytomegalovirus exposure and HLA in healthy donors. Profiling relied on immunoSEQ multiplex PCR, and the TCRdb table lists in-frame clones only, not all of them. The sample lists about 250,000 clones; 87% were seen once. Sequencing input: PBMCs. All receptors derive from a man younger than 30 in good health and CMV-seropositive.

The genes are TRBV25-1 and TRBJ2-7, with D perhaps matching TRBD1 or TRBD2 (6 bases each). Germline V gene sequence: CDR1 MGHDK, CDR2 SYGVNS. The CDR3 is 16 amino acids. V lost 1 base and J lost 1, with 14 bases in between. This CDR3 reads CASSELGGPESYEQYF. In DNA form, the CDR3 reads TGTGCCAGCAGTGAATTAGGGGGGCCGGAGTCCTACGAGCAGTACTTC.

V and J are TRBV7-2 and TRBJ2-7; D remains unclear. The V end lost 0 bases, the J end lost 5 bases, and 8 bases lay between the germline ends. CDR1 and CDR2 (germline): SGHTA, FQGNSA. The CDR3 spans 13 residues. This CDR3 reads CASSLAERDEQYF. The CDR3 nucleotides read TGTGCCAGCAGCTTAGCGGAACGGGACGAGCAGTACTTC.

This clone was observed a single time. The genes are TRBV7-2 and TRBJ2-3; D may be TRBD1 or TRBD2 (5 bases each). V lost 3 bases, J lost 4 bases, and 17 bases lay in between. This CDR3 contains 16 residues. Germline assignment: CDR1 SGHTA and CDR2 FQGNSA. DNA of the CDR3: TGTGCCAGCAGCTTCCGGGACCCGAGGTACGCAGATACGCAGTATTTT. Translation: CASSFRDPRYADTQYF.

The CDR3 DNA reads TGTGCCAGCAGTGTGGTCGGCCAAGAGACCCAGTACTTC. Its protein product is CASSVVGQETQYF. V is TRBV6-1 and J is TRBJ2-5; D remains unclear. V was shortened by 4 bases and J by 1 base, with 7 bases between the two germline ends. The germline V gene encodes CDR1 MNHNS and CDR2 SASEGT. The CDR3 has 13 amino acids.

The chain employs TRBV9 and TRBJ1-3, with 8 nucleotides matching TRBD1. Germline V gene sequence: CDR1 SGDLS, CDR2 YYNGEE. The CDR3 sequence is 17 residues long. After removal of 3 bases from V and 3 bases from J, the junction contained 11 bases not matched to a gene. The CDR3 DNA reads as TGTGCCAGCAGCGGACAGCCGGGACAGGACTTTGGAAACACCATATATTTT. The encoded protein is CASSGQPGQDFGNTIYF. The whole variable domain, filled in from reference TRBV9 and TRBJ1-3, reads DSGVTQTPKHLITATGQRVTLRCSPRSGDLSVYWYQQSLDQGLQFLIQYYNGEERAKGNILERFSAQQFPDLHSELNLSSLELGDSALYFCASSGQPGQDFGNTIYFGEGSWLTVV.

V usage is TRBV5-1 and J usage is TRBJ1-3; no reliable D call. Germline lookup yields CDR1 SGHRS and CDR2 YFSETQ. The length of the CDR3 is 15 residues. The V gene lost 1 base and the J gene lost 0 bases, with 8 bases spanning the gap. The CDR3 region has the DNA TGCGCCAGCAGCTTGATGGGTGTCTCTGGAAACACCATATATTTT. It yields the protein CASSLMGVSGNTIYF.

The chain employs TRBV6-6 and TRBJ1-5, with D uncertain. Germline CDR1 reads MNHNY; CDR2 reads SVGAGI (reference sequence). This CDR3 has 14 amino acids. With 8 bases removed from V and 0 bases from J, the gap between germline ends came to 11 bases. CDR3 in amino acids: CASRDMYSNQPQHF. CDR3 coding DNA: TGTGCCAGCCGAGACATGTATAGCAATCAGCCCCAGCATTTT.

The V call is TRBV5-8, the J call TRBJ2-5; no clear D gene. CDR1 is SGHTS, CDR2 YDEGEE, per germline. V was shortened by 0 bases and J by 5 bases, with 8 bases between the two germline ends. The CDR3 runs to 13 residues. The CDR3 nucleotides read TGTGCCAGCAGCTTGGACTCTCGGGAGACCCAGTACTTC. Its protein product is CASSLDSRETQYF. Full variable domain (outside the CDR3, taken from reference TRBV5-8 and TRBJ2-5): EAGVTQSPTHLIKTRGQQATLRCSPISGHTSVYWYQQALGLGLQFLLWYDEGEERNRGNFPPRFSGRQFPNYSSELNVNALELEDSALYLCASSLDSRETQYFGPGTRLLVL.

The CDR3 DNA is TGTGCCAGCAGCCGACTAGCGGGAACAGATACGCAGTATTTT. Encoded protein: CASSRLAGTDTQYF. This chain links TRBV7-3 with TRBJ2-3; 11 bases are a match to TRBD2. CDR1 is SGHTA, CDR2 FQGTGA, per germline. After removal of 5 bases from V and 3 bases from J, the junction contained 1 base not matched to a gene. This CDR3 contains 14 residues.

The table lists this clone with a few counts. The chain joins TRBV19 to TRBJ1-5; 8 nucleotides line up with TRBD1. Germline V CDR1 and CDR2: LNHDA, SQIVND (reference sequence). The J segment lost 2 bases and the V segment lost 6 bases, leaving 6 bases of the junction unmatched. The CDR3 runs 15 residues. The CDR3 spells CASRDRAKGNQPQHF. The CDR3 coding sequence is TGTGCCAGTAGGGACAGGGCCAAGGGCAATCAGCCCCAGCATTTT.

The chain employs TRBV27 and TRBJ2-7; 7 bases line up with TRBD2. Per the germline V gene, CDR1 is MNHEY and CDR2 is SMNVEV (reference sequence). V dropped 5 bases and J dropped 2; count of bases not matched to a gene: 6. The CDR3 sequence is 14 residues long. The CDR3 region is CASSESGNTYEQYF. Here the CDR3 DNA reads TGTGCCAGCAGTGAGAGCGGGAACACCTACGAGCAGTACTTC.

A remark on this clone: Other DNA sequences of this sample code for an identical CDR3. This sequence joins TRBV6-5 and TRBJ2-1; D ambiguous. This CDR3 is 11 amino acids long. V was pared by 3 bases and J by 6 bases, with 3 bases between. The V gene's germline CDR1 is MNHEY and CDR2 SVGAGI. CDR3 bases: TGTGCCAGCAGTTATTCCAATGAGCAGTTCTTC. It codes for CASSYSNEQFF.

This clone was recorded only once. The V and J genes are TRBV6-1 and TRBJ1-1, with TRBD1 identical over 11 bases. With 3 bases clipped from V and 0 bases from J, the junction kept 12 bases outside the gene matches. The V gene's germline CDR1 is MNHNS and CDR2 SASEGT. The length of the CDR3 is 19 residues. The CDR3 protein is CASSDGTGGNGRMNTEAFF. CDR3 DNA: TGTGCCAGCAGTGACGGGACAGGGGGAAATGGCCGCATGAACACTGAAGCTTTCTTT.

This clone is a singleton in its sample. The chain combines TRBV6-4 with TRBJ1-1; the D is unclear. Per germline, CDR1 MRHNA and CDR2 SNTAGT. The CDR3 consists of 13 residues. V lost 3 bases and J 1 base, leaving 6 bases between the germline ends. CDR3 sequence (DNA): TGTGCCAGCAGTGAACGACCGAACACTGAAGCTTTCTTT. It translates to CASSERPNTEAFF.